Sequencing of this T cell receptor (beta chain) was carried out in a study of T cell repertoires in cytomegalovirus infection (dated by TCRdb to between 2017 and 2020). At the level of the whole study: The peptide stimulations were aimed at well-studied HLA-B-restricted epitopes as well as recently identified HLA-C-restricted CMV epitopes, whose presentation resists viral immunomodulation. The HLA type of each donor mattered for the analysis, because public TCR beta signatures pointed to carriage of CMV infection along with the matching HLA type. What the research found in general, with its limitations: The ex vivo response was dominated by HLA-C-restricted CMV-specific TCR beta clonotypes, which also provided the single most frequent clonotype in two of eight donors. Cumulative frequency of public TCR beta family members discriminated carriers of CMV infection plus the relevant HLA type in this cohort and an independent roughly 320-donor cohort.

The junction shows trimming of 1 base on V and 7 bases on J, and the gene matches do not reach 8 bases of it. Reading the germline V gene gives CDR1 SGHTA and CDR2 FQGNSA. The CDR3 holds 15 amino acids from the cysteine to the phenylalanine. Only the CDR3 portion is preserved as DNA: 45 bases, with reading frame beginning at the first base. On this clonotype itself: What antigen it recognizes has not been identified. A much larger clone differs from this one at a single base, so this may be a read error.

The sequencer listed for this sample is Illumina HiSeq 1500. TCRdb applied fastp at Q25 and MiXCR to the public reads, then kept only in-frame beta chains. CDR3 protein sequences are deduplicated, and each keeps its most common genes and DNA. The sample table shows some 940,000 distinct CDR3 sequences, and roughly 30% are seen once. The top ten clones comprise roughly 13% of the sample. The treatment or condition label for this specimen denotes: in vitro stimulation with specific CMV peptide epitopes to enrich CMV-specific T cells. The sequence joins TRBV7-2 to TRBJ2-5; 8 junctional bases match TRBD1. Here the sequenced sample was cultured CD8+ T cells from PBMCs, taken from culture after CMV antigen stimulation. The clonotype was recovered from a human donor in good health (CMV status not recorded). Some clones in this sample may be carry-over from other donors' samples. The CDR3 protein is CASSLGDTGGRTQYF. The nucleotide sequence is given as TGTGCCAGCAGCTTAGGCGACACAGGGGGTAGGACCCAGTACTTC.